The 3 T cell receptor beta chains presented below share a single source sample, sequenced in a study of shared clonotypes between healthy human individuals. TCRdb keeps only in-frame clones here, not all; method: immunoSEQ multiplex PCR. This sample carries roughly 1 million clones, under 80% of them seen once, and the ten largest clones take approximately 1.5%. The sample taken for sequencing was memory CD4+ T cells sorted from blood. Specified subset: CD45RA-negative fraction. Receptors were obtained from a man aged 18 to 30 in good health.

The J gene is TRBJ2-6, the V gene TRBV11-2, with TRBD1 matching 7 bases. CDR3 length: 17 amino acids. Trimming cost V 5 bases and J 0 bases; bases outside gene matches: 7. The V gene's germline CDR1 is SGHAT and CDR2 FQNNGV. The DNA of the CDR3 is TGTGCCAGCAGCCCCGGGACAGAAAACTCTGGGGCCAACGTCCTGACTTTC. Translation: CASSPGTENSGANVLTF.

The V gene is TRBV5-4, the J gene TRBJ2-1; TRBD2 aligns across 7 bases. CDR3 length equals 12 residues. Germline CDR1 SGHNT, CDR2 YYREEE (reference sequence). Losses at the gene ends were 4 bases for V and 8 bases for J; bases not matched to a gene: 3. CDR3: CASSLAGDEQFF. The CDR3 nucleotides are TGTGCCAGCAGCCTCGCGGGAGATGAGCAGTTCTTC.

This chain joins TRBV5-1 and TRBJ2-5, with D unresolved. Germline V gene lookup returns CDR1 SGHRS and CDR2 YFSETQ. V lost 2 bases and J lost 1, with 3 bases in between. The CDR3 runs 12 residues. CDR3: CASSFSQETQYF. CDR3 DNA sequence: TGCGCCAGCAGCTTCAGCCAAGAGACCCAGTACTTC. The entire variable domain, with the rest obtained from reference TRBV5-1 and TRBJ2-5, is as follows: KAGVTQTPRYLIKTRGQQVTLSCSPISGHRSVSWYQQTPGQGLQFLFEYFSETQRNKGNFPGRFSGRQFSNSRSEMNVSTLELGDSALYLCASSFSQETQYFGPGTRLLVL.